This TCR beta chain was recovered during a study of T cell changes during pregnancy in multiple sclerosis. TCRdb's table, derived via immunoSEQ multiplex PCR, lists solely in-frame clones and lacks some. The sample contains roughly 79,000 clones, about 90% of which appear only once. The germline gives CDR1 SGHKS, CDR2 YYEKEE (reference sequence). The CDR3 is made up of 14 amino acids. The V and J ends lost 2 bases and 5 bases respectively, with 13 bases between them. Sample: CD4+ T cells from peripheral blood mononuclear cells, taken before pregnancy. This sequence originates from a female donor with multiple sclerosis, enrolled in a pregnancy study. The J gene is TRBJ2-5, the V gene TRBV5-5; TRBD1 might be the D (6 bases). The CDR3 sequence: CASSLTGLVETQYF. CDR3 DNA: TGTGCCAGCAGCTTAACAGGGTTGGTGGAGACCCAGTACTTC.